This is a list of T cell receptor beta chains from one sample in a study of T-cell memory formation after mild COVID-19. TCRdb ran MiXCR on the 5' RACE reads and lists one entry per CDR3 protein. Here the sample spans some 100,000 distinct CDR3 sequences, around 10% being singletons. Material: PBMCs or a T cell subset sorted from them (not recorded which). Source of these receptors: a man between 18 and 35 years old who had mild COVID-19 (a few samples of this study predate the infection). Cell type and time point are not known. Both conserved end residues are trimmed from each CDR3. Clone size appears in some rows only: once, few, many, or a class for an expanded clone.

CDR3: ASSDRTSGGRTDTQY; J: TRBJ2-3; V: TRBV9; size: -
CDR3: ASSDRDPLPGNEQF; J: TRBJ2-1; V: TRBV7-9; size: few
CDR3: ASSSVPGTSGGGVSDTQY; J: TRBJ2-3; V: TRBV7-2; size: -
CDR3: ASSKEDRDEKLF; J: TRBJ1-4; V: TRBV21-1; size: few
CDR3: ASSPGVRGPYEQY; J: TRBJ2-7; V: TRBV4-2; size: few
CDR3: ASSHATSDSTDTQY; J: TRBJ2-3; V: TRBV4-3; size: many
CDR3: ASSFGSAGGITDTQY; J: TRBJ2-3; V: TRBV11-2; size: -
CDR3: ASSLLGGEGRGYNEQF; J: TRBJ2-1; V: TRBV7-6; size: -
CDR3: ASRLGTGSTEAF; J: TRBJ1-1; V: TRBV12-3/TRBV12-4; size: -
CDR3: ASSLDDRARF; J: TRBJ2-1; V: TRBV7-9; size: few
CDR3: ASSPQGPHEQF; J: TRBJ2-1; V: TRBV7-9; size: -
CDR3: ASSQTAGLTTDTQY; J: TRBJ2-3; V: TRBV4-3; size: -
CDR3: ASSPDRAWEQY; J: TRBJ2-7; V: TRBV6-5; size: -
CDR3: ASSFRQKNANYGYT; J: TRBJ1-2; V: TRBV4-1; size: -
CDR3: ASTGAHIGADTQY; J: TRBJ2-3; V: TRBV4-1; size: -
CDR3: ASSPRDYLHEQY; J: TRBJ2-7; V: TRBV27; size: many
CDR3: ASSAGDYSNEQF; J: TRBJ2-1; V: TRBV6-4; size: -
CDR3: ATSRGDRLSNYGYT; J: TRBJ1-2; V: TRBV15; size: -
CDR3: ASSVQNLGNQPQH; J: TRBJ1-5; V: TRBV6-1; size: -
CDR3: ASSLTGGEQY; J: TRBJ2-7; V: TRBV6-2/TRBV6-3; size: -
CDR3: ASTGRGDTQY; J: TRBJ2-3; V: TRBV11-2; size: few
CDR3: ASSLTSGASTDTQY; J: TRBJ2-3; V: TRBV7-9; size: few
CDR3: ASSLVGDLNTEAF; J: TRBJ1-1; V: TRBV12-3/TRBV12-4; size: -
CDR3: ASSNPRGTTHQPQH; J: TRBJ1-5; V: TRBV19; size: -
CDR3: ASSQERVTYNEQF; J: TRBJ2-1; V: TRBV4-3; size: -
CDR3: ASSSRGVYEQY; J: TRBJ2-7; V: TRBV13; size: -
CDR3: AISESRSAGNEQF; J: TRBJ2-1; V: TRBV10-3; size: -
CDR3: ATSDFDQGPEAF; J: TRBJ1-1; V: TRBV24-1; size: -
CDR3: ASSSFPLRYEQY; J: TRBJ2-7; V: TRBV5-1; size: -
CDR3: ASSLTTNTEAF; J: TRBJ1-1; V: TRBV5-1; size: many
CDR3: ASSYTRQAGSYNEQF; J: TRBJ2-1; V: TRBV6-6; size: -
CDR3: ASSVPTGGGYGYT; J: TRBJ1-2; V: TRBV9; size: few
CDR3: ATRDRGVGETQY; J: TRBJ2-5; V: TRBV12-3/TRBV12-4; size: many
CDR3: ASSPSPGLDSPLH; J: TRBJ1-6; V: TRBV6-5; size: -
CDR3: ATSRSGTPYNEQF; J: TRBJ2-1; V: TRBV15; size: few
CDR3: ASSPGQFDDEQY; J: TRBJ2-7; V: TRBV5-1; size: few